These T cell receptor beta chains were read from a single sample in a study of blood T cell repertoires in COVID-19. Assay used: immunoSEQ multiplex PCR; TCRdb lists only in-frame clones, some missing. Altogether 250,000 to 350,000 clones are present, roughly nine tenths being singletons, with the ten largest covering about 2.2%. The sample was peripheral blood. These receptors were collected from a woman in her fifties or sixties who had recovered from COVID-19. CDR3s include the opening cysteine and the closing phenylalanine or tryptophan. D genes are given only for firm matches. Size is omitted from some rows. Given values are once, few, many or a class for expanded clones.

v_call: TRBV5-6; clone_size: NA; d_call: TRBD1; j_call: TRBJ2-7; cdr3_nt: TGTGCCAGCAGTCCGACTGTGGGACAGGGGGCGAAGCAGTACTTC; cdr3_aa: CASSPTVGQGAKQYF
v_call: TRBV7-8; clone_size: NA; d_call: TRBD1; j_call: TRBJ2-7; cdr3_nt: TGTGCCAGCAGCTTTCGACAGGGGGCATATCGCGAGCAGTACTTC; cdr3_aa: CASSFRQGAYREQYF
v_call: TRBV5-1; clone_size: NA; d_call: NA; j_call: TRBJ1-6; cdr3_nt: TGCGCCAGCAGCTTGGCCGTATCGGGGGGCGGTTCACCCCTCCACTTT; cdr3_aa: CASSLAVSGGGSPLHF
v_call: TRBV7-2; clone_size: NA; d_call: NA; j_call: TRBJ2-2; cdr3_nt: TGTGCCAGCAGCCTGCCCGGACAGAACACCGGGGAGCTGTTTTTT; cdr3_aa: CASSLPGQNTGELFF
v_call: TRBV6-5; clone_size: NA; d_call: NA; j_call: TRBJ1-1; cdr3_nt: TGTGCCTCCACCCTGGGGGGGATGAACACTGAAGCTTTCTTT; cdr3_aa: CASTLGGMNTEAFF
v_call: TRBV6-1; clone_size: NA; d_call: NA; j_call: TRBJ1-1; cdr3_nt: TGTGCCAGCAGTGAGGGGGGGAACACTGAAGCTTTCTTT; cdr3_aa: CASSEGGNTEAFF
v_call: TRBV6-5; clone_size: NA; d_call: NA; j_call: TRBJ2-7; cdr3_nt: TGTGCCAGCAGCCGGCGGGCCACCTCCTACGAGCAGTACTTC; cdr3_aa: CASSRRATSYEQYF
v_call: TRBV6-6; clone_size: once; d_call: TRBD1; j_call: TRBJ1-2; cdr3_nt: TGTGCCAGCAGACAGGGGTCGTATCCTAACTATGGCTACACCTTC; cdr3_aa: CASRQGSYPNYGYTF
v_call: TRBV29-1; clone_size: NA; d_call: NA; j_call: TRBJ1-2; cdr3_nt: TGCAGCGTTGATGCCGACAGTAACTATGGCTACACCTTC; cdr3_aa: CSVDADSNYGYTF
v_call: TRBV28; clone_size: NA; d_call: NA; j_call: TRBJ2-4; cdr3_nt: TGTGCCAGCAGTTTACAGGATTCACTAGCCAAAAACATTCAGTACTTC; cdr3_aa: CASSLQDSLAKNIQYF
v_call: TRBV5-1; clone_size: NA; d_call: NA; j_call: TRBJ2-3; cdr3_nt: TGCGCCAGCAGCTTCTCCCCTCAGGGGCTTAGCACAGATACGCAGTATTTT; cdr3_aa: CASSFSPQGLSTDTQYF
v_call: TRBV4-1; clone_size: once; d_call: NA; j_call: TRBJ1-1; cdr3_nt: TGCGCCAGCAGCCAACCTCTCGGTCCGCGACTCACTGAAGCTTTCTTT; cdr3_aa: CASSQPLGPRLTEAFF
v_call: TRBV5-1; clone_size: once; d_call: NA; j_call: TRBJ1-3; cdr3_nt: TGCGCCAGCAGCTTGGACAGGGTGTCCGGAAACACCATATATTTT; cdr3_aa: CASSLDRVSGNTIYF
v_call: TRBV9; clone_size: NA; d_call: NA; j_call: TRBJ2-4; cdr3_nt: TGTGCCAGCAGCGTAGACGGGACTTGGTTCGAAGCACAGTACTTC; cdr3_aa: CASSVDGTWFEAQYF
v_call: TRBV29-1; clone_size: once; d_call: NA; j_call: TRBJ1-2; cdr3_nt: TGCAGCGTCACTTCAGGGGCCAGCTATGGCTACACCTTC; cdr3_aa: CSVTSGASYGYTF
v_call: TRBV6-2/TRBV6-3; clone_size: NA; d_call: NA; j_call: TRBJ2-1; cdr3_nt: TGTGCCAGCAGTTCCTCGCGAGCAAATGAGCAGTTCTTC; cdr3_aa: CASSSSRANEQFF
v_call: TRBV4-3; clone_size: NA; d_call: NA; j_call: TRBJ1-6; cdr3_nt: TGCGCCAGCAGCCAAGGGGCCGGGGATTCACCCCTCCACTTT; cdr3_aa: CASSQGAGDSPLHF
v_call: TRBV28; clone_size: once; d_call: TRBD1; j_call: TRBJ2-7; cdr3_nt: TGTGCCAGCAGCCTTCCGACAGGGTTTTCCTACGAGCAGTACTTC; cdr3_aa: CASSLPTGFSYEQYF
v_call: TRBV27; clone_size: NA; d_call: NA; j_call: TRBJ2-7; cdr3_nt: TGTGCCAGCAGTTCATCAAAGCTAATATCCTACGAGCAGTACTTC; cdr3_aa: CASSSSKLISYEQYF
v_call: TRBV7-8; clone_size: NA; d_call: NA; j_call: TRBJ1-5; cdr3_nt: TGTGCCAGCAGCCCGTCGCGACTGGGCAATCAGCCCCAGCATTTT; cdr3_aa: CASSPSRLGNQPQHF
v_call: TRBV7-9; clone_size: NA; d_call: TRBD1; j_call: TRBJ1-3; cdr3_nt: TGTGCCAGCAGCTTAAGCCGGGACAGCTCTGGAAACACCATATATTTT; cdr3_aa: CASSLSRDSSGNTIYF
v_call: TRBV7-2; clone_size: NA; d_call: NA; j_call: TRBJ2-7; cdr3_nt: TGTGCCAGCAGCTTAGCGCCGGGAGAAATCATGTACTTC; cdr3_aa: CASSLAPGEIMYF
v_call: TRBV27; clone_size: NA; d_call: TRBD1; j_call: TRBJ1-1; cdr3_nt: TGTGCCAGCAGAACCCGGGACAGGGTTGAAGCTTTCTTT; cdr3_aa: CASRTRDRVEAFF
v_call: TRBV30; clone_size: NA; d_call: NA; j_call: TRBJ2-7; cdr3_nt: TGTGCCTGGAGTGGTATCTACGAGCAGTACTTC; cdr3_aa: CAWSGIYEQYF
v_call: TRBV18; clone_size: few; d_call: NA; j_call: TRBJ1-5; cdr3_nt: TGTGCCAGCTCACCCGGCCGAGCGGGAGGTCAGCCCCAGCATTTT; cdr3_aa: CASSPGRAGGQPQHF
v_call: TRBV24-1; clone_size: NA; d_call: NA; j_call: TRBJ1-2; cdr3_nt: TGTGCCACCAGTGATTTTCCCCAGGGTAGTGGCTACACCTTC; cdr3_aa: CATSDFPQGSGYTF
v_call: TRBV6-6; clone_size: NA; d_call: NA; j_call: TRBJ2-5; cdr3_nt: TGTGCCAGCGGGGCGGCGGCGGTTCAAGAGACCCAGTACTTC; cdr3_aa: CASGAAAVQETQYF
v_call: TRBV6-1; clone_size: NA; d_call: TRBD2; j_call: TRBJ2-1; cdr3_nt: TGTGCCAGCAGTGATGAAGTTTACGGGGGGGGCTACAATGAGCAGTTCTTC; cdr3_aa: CASSDEVYGGGYNEQFF
v_call: TRBV14; clone_size: NA; d_call: TRBD1; j_call: TRBJ1-2; cdr3_nt: TGTGCCAGCAGCCCCCGGGACAGGGTCTATGGCTACACCTTC; cdr3_aa: CASSPRDRVYGYTF
v_call: TRBV5-1; clone_size: NA; d_call: TRBD1; j_call: TRBJ2-3; cdr3_nt: TGCGCCAGCCAGAAAGGACAGGGATTTGGCACAGATACGCAGTATTTT; cdr3_aa: CASQKGQGFGTDTQYF
v_call: TRBV7-8; clone_size: NA; d_call: NA; j_call: TRBJ1-1; cdr3_nt: TGTGCCAGCAGCCCGGGGGTTCTTGGCACTGAAGCTTTCTTT; cdr3_aa: CASSPGVLGTEAFF
v_call: TRBV30; clone_size: NA; d_call: TRBD2; j_call: TRBJ2-7; cdr3_nt: TGTGCCTGGAGTGTGACTAGCGGGAGTGGGGGCGAGCAGTACTTC; cdr3_aa: CAWSVTSGSGGEQYF
v_call: TRBV6-4; clone_size: NA; d_call: NA; j_call: TRBJ1-1; cdr3_nt: TGTGCCAACTCACAGGTGGGCCTCAACACTGAAGCTTTCTTT; cdr3_aa: CANSQVGLNTEAFF
v_call: TRBV28; clone_size: NA; d_call: NA; j_call: TRBJ2-5; cdr3_nt: TGTGCCAGCAGTTTATGGAGGGCCGGTGGGGAGACCCAGTACTTC; cdr3_aa: CASSLWRAGGETQYF